This T cell receptor (beta chain) comes out of a study of OX40 agonist ivuxolimab in advanced cancers. TCRdb's table, derived via immunoSEQ multiplex PCR, lists solely in-frame clones and lacks some. The table shows 70,000 or so clones, with approximately 90% occurring only once. Study-level findings and limits: Antigen specificity remained undetermined for the expanded peripheral T cells.

Comment on this clone: Its target is not known.

Trimming removed 1 base from V and 2 bases from J, with 12 bases in between. The CDR3 totals 15 residues. The germline CDR1 and CDR2 sequences are SEHNR and FQNEAQ (reference sequence). This TCR came from an adult with an advanced solid tumor such as melanoma, head and neck, liver or kidney cancer. The genes are TRBV7-9 and TRBJ2-7, with D possibly being TRBD2 (6 bases). Sequences were derived from CD4+ or CD8+ T cells sorted from blood, sampled in a trial of the OX40 agonist ivuxolimab. In nucleotides, the CDR3 is TGTGCCAGCAGCTTAGGGCGGGCGGGAACCTACGAGCAGTACTTC. It is translated as CASSLGRAGTYEQYF. Based on the CDR3 plus reference TRBV7-9 and TRBJ2-7, the full variable domain is DTGVSQNPRHKITKRGQNVTFRCDPISEHNRLYWYRQTLGQGPEFLTYFQNEAQLEKSRLLSDRFSAERPKGSFSTLEIQRTEQGDSAMYLCASSLGRAGTYEQYFGPGTRLTVT.